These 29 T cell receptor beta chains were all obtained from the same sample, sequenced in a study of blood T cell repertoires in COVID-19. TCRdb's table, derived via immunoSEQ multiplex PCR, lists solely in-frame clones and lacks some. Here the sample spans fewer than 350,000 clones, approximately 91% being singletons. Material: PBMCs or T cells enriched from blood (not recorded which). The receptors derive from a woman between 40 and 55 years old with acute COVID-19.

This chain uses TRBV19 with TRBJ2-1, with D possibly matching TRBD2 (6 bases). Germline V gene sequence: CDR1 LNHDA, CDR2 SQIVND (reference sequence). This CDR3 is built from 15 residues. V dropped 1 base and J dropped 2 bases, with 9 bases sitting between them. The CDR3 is CASSIGGDAYNEQFF. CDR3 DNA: TGTGCCAGTAGTATAGGCGGGGACGCCTACAATGAGCAGTTCTTC.

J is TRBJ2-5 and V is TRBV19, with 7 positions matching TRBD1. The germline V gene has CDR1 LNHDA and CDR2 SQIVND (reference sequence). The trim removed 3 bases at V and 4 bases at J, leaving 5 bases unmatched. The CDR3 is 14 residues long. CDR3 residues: CASSIRQGVETQYF. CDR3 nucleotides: TGTGCCAGTAGTATCAGACAGGGCGTAGAGACCCAGTACTTC.

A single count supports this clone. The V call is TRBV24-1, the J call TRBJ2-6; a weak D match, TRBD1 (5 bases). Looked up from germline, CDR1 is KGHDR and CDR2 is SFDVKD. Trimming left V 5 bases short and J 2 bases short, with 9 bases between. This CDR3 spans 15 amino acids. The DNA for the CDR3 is TGTGCCACCAGTGGGGTAGGGGCTGGGGCCAACGTCCTGACTTTC. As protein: CATSGVGAGANVLTF.

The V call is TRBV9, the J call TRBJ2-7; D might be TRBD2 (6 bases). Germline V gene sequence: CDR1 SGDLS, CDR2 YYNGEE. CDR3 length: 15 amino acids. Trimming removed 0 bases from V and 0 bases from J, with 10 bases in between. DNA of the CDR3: TGTGCCAGCAGCGTAGGGGGGGATAGCTCCTACGAGCAGTACTTC. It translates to CASSVGGDSSYEQYF.

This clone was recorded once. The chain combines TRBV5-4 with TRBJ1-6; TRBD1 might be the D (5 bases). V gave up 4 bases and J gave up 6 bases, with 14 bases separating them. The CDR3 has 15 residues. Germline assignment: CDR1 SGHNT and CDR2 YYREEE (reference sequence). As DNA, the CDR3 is TGTGCCAGCAGCCTAGCCGGGACTCCTAATTCACCCCTCCACTTT. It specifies CASSLAGTPNSPLHF.

As DNA, the CDR3 is TGCGCCAGCAGCCCCGGCACAGATACGCAGTATTTT. Translation: CASSPGTDTQYF. V is TRBV5-1 and J is TRBJ2-3; D gene ambiguous. The CDR3 sequence is 12 residues long. Germline CDR1 is SGHRS and CDR2 is YFSETQ. V lost 4 bases, J lost 1 base, and 4 bases lay in between.

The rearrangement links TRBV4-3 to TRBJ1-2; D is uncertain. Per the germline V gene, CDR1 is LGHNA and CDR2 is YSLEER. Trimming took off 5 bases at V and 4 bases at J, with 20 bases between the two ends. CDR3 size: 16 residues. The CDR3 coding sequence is TGCGCCAGCAGCGGGTGGAGGGTGGGTGGTCTCTATGGCTACACCTTC. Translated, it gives CASSGWRVGGLYGYTF.

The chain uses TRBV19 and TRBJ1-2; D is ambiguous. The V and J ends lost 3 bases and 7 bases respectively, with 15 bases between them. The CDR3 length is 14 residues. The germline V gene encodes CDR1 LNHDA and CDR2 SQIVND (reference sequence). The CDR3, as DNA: TGTGCCAGTAGTATTTCAGCGGTTTTTGGTGGCTACACCTTC. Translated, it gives CASSISAVFGGYTF.

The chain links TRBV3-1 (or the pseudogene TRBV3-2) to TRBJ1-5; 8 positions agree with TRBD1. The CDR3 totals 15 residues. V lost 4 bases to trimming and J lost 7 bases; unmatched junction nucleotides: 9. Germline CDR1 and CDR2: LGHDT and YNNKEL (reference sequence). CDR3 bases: TGTGCCAGCAGCCTTGGACAGGGAGGCACGCAGCCCCAGCATTTT. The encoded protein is CASSLGQGGTQPQHF.

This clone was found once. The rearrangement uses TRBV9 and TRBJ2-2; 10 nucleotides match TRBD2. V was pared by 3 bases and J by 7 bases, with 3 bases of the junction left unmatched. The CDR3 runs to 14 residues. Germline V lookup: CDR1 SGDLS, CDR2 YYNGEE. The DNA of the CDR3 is TGTGCCAGCAGCGCTAGGACTAGCGGCGGGGAGCTGTTTTTT. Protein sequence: CASSARTSGGELFF.

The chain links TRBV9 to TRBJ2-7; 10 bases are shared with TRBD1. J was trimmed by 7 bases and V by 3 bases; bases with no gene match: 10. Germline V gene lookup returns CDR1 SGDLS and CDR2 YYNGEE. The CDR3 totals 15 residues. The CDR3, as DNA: TGTGCCAGCAGCGCATCCCCCGGGACAGGGGAAGAGCAGTACTTC. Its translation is CASSASPGTGEEQYF. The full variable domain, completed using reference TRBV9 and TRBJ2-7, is DSGVTQTPKHLITATGQRVTLRCSPRSGDLSVYWYQQSLDQGLQFLIQYYNGEERAKGNILERFSAQQFPDLHSELNLSSLELGDSALYFCASSASPGTGEEQYFGPGTRLTVT.

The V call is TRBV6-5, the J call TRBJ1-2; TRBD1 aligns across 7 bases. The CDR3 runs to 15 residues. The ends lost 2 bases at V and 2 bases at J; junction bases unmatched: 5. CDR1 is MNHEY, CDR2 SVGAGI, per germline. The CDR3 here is CASSYDLTGNYGYTF. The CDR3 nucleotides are TGTGCCAGCAGTTACGATTTGACAGGGAACTATGGCTACACCTTC.

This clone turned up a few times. CDR3: CASSPATGTSGANVLTF. The CDR3 DNA is TGTGCCAGCTCACCAGCGACAGGGACTTCTGGGGCCAACGTCCTGACTTTC. The chain is built from TRBV18 and TRBJ2-6, with a weak D call TRBD1 (7 bases). This CDR3 is built from 17 residues. V lost 2 bases and J lost 1, with 12 bases in between. CDR1 KGHSH and CDR2 LQKENI come from the germline V gene.

The CDR3 DNA reads TGTGCCAGCAGCCCGGACAGGGGGCGGGAGACCCAGTACTTC. It encodes CASSPDRGRETQYF. The rearrangement links TRBV7-2 to TRBJ2-5; 11 nucleotides align to TRBD1. CDR3 length: 14 amino acids. The V and J ends lost 5 bases and 5 bases, in that order; junction bases with no gene match: 4. Per the germline V gene, CDR1 is SGHTA and CDR2 is FQGNSA.

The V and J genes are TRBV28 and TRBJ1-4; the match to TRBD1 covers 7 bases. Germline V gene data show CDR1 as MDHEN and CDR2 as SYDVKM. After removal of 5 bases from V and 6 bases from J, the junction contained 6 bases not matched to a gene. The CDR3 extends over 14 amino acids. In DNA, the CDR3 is TGTGCCAGCAGTCCCAGGGGGTTGGATGAAAAACTGTTTTTT. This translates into CASSPRGLDEKLFF.

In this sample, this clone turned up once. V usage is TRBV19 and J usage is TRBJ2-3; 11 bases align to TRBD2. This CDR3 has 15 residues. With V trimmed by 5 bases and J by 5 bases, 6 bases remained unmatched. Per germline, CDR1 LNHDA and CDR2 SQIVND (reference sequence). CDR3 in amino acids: CASSELAGARDTQYF. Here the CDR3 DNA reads TGTGCCAGTAGTGAACTAGCGGGAGCGAGAGATACGCAGTATTTT.

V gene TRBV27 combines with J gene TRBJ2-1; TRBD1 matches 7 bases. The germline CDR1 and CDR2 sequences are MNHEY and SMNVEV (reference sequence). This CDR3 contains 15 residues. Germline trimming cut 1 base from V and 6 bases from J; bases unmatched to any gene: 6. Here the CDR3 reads CASSLLGQVGNEQFF. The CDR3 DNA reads TGTGCCAGCAGTTTATTAGGACAGGTCGGCAATGAGCAGTTCTTC.

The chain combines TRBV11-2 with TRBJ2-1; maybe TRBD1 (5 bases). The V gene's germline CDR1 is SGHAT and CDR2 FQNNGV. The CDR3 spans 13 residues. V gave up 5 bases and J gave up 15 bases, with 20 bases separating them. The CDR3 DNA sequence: TGTGCCAGCAGCCCCGATCAGTGGGGTAGGGGGTTCTTC. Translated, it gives CASSPDQWGRGFF.

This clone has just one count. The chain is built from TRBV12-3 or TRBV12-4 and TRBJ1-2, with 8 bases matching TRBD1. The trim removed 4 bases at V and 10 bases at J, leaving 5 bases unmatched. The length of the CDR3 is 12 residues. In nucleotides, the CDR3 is TGTGCCAGCAGTTCTGGACAGGGTGACTACACCTTC. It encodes CASSSGQGDYTF.

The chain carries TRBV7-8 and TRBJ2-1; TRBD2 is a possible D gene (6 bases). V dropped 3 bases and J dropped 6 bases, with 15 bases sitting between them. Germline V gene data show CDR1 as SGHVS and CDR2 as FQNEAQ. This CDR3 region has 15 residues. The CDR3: CASSFRAGGVNEQFF. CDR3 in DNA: TGTGCCAGCAGCTTCCGGGCGGGCGGGGTCAATGAGCAGTTCTTC.

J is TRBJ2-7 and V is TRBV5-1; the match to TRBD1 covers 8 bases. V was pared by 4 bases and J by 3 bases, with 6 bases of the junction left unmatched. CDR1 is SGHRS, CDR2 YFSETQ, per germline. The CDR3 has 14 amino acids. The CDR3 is CASSPRQGSYEQYF. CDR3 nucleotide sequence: TGCGCCAGCAGCCCTAGACAGGGGAGCTACGAGCAGTACTTC. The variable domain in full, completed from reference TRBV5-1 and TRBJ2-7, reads KAGVTQTPRYLIKTRGQQVTLSCSPISGHRSVSWYQQTPGQGLQFLFEYFSETQRNKGNFPGRFSGRQFSNSRSEMNVSTLELGDSALYLCASSPRQGSYEQYFGPGTRLTVT.

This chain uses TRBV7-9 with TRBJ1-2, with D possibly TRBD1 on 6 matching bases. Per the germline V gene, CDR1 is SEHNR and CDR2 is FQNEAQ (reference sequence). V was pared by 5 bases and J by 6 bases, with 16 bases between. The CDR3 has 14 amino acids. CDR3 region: CASSRGAGWDGYTF. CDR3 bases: TGTGCCAGCAGCCGGGGGGCCGGCTGGGATGGCTACACCTTC. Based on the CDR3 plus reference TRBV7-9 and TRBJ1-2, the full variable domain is DTGVSQNPRHKITKRGQNVTFRCDPISEHNRLYWYRQTLGQGPEFLTYFQNEAQLEKSRLLSDRFSAERPKGSFSTLEIQRTEQGDSAMYLCASSRGAGWDGYTFGSGTRLTVV.

In DNA, the CDR3 is TGTGCCAGCAGCCAAGATCACAGACAGGGCGAGCAGTACTTC. It encodes CASSQDHRQGEQYF. V is TRBV3-1 (or the pseudogene TRBV3-2) and J is TRBJ2-7; the match to TRBD1 covers 7 bases. CDR1 and CDR2 from the germline V gene are LGHDT and YNNKEL (reference sequence). V shed 0 bases and J 6 bases; nucleotides not matched to a gene: 5. There are 14 residues in the CDR3.

The CDR3 is CASGSSGLDYGYTF. The CDR3, as DNA: TGTGCCAGTGGATCGTCAGGCCTCGACTATGGCTACACCTTC. The rearrangement links TRBV27 to TRBJ1-2; D is unclear. V shed 9 bases and J shed 3 bases, with 17 bases lying between them. Germline V CDR1 and CDR2: MNHEY, SMNVEV (reference sequence). CDR3 length: 14 amino acids.

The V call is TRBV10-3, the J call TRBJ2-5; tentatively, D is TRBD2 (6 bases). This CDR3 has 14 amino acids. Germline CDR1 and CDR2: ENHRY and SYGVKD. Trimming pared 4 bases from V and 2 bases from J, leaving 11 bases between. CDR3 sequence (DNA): TGTGCCATCAGTGGGCTAGCGAGTCAAGAGACCCAGTACTTC. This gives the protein CAISGLASQETQYF.

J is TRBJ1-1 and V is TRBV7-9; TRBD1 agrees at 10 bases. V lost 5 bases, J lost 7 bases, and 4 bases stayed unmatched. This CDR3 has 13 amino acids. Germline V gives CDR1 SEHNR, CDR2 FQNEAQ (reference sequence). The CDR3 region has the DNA TGTGCCAGCAGCCCCGGGACAGGGGATGAAGCTTTCTTT. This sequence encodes CASSPGTGDEAFF.

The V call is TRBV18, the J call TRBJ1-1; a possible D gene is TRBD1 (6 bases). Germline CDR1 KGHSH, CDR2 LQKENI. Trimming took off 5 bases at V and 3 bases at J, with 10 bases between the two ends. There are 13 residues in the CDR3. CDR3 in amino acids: CASSTDRDTEAFF. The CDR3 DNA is TGTGCCAGCTCAACGGACAGAGACACTGAAGCTTTCTTT.

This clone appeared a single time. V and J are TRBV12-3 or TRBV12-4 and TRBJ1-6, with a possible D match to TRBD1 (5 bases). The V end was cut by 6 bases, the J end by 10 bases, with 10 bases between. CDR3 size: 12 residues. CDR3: CASSTRGSPLHF. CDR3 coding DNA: TGTGCCAGCAGCACTCGGGGGTCACCCCTCCACTTT.

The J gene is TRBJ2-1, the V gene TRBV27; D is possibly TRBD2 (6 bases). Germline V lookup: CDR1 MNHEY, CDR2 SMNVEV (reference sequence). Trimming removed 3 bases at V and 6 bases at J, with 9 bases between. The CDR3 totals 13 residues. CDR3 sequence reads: CASSLGLPNEQFF. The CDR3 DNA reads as TGTGCCAGCAGTTTGGGACTCCCCAATGAGCAGTTCTTC.